This T cell receptor beta chain is drawn from a study of T cell responses to AZD1222 COVID-19 vaccine. TCRdb's copy holds only in-frame clones and misses some; the assay was immunoSEQ multiplex PCR. The repertoire holds fewer than 150,000 clones, with approximately 88% as singletons. Whole-study findings and limits: Spike-specific TCR repertoires showed rising breadth and depth after two AZD1222 doses. Samples come after the peak T cell response, not at day 14. Spike-wide coverage was observed for vaccine-associated CD4 TCRs, with dominant responses at 160-218 and 743-854. The donor group comprised mostly white British people and more females; the analysis possibly underestimated clonal diversity.

V lost 1 base and J lost 5, with 14 bases in between. The germline gives CDR1 LGHNT, CDR2 FRNRAP. The CDR3 is 16 amino acids. With regard to this clone: The antigen remains unidentified.

Specimen: peripheral blood, collected 28 days after the second AZD1222 dose. The clonotype comes from an adult who received the AZD1222 COVID-19 vaccine. The chain is built from TRBV12-5 and TRBJ1-4, with unresolved D. The CDR3 is CASGLARLQENEKLFF. The CDR3 nucleotides read TGTGCTAGTGGTTTGGCCCGACTTCAGGAGAATGAAAAACTGTTTTTT.